This TCR beta chain stems from a study of blood T cell repertoires in COVID-19. Authors' methods: Amplification of reference gene primers was used by the study to estimate nucleated cell counts. This table comes from immunoSEQ multiplex PCR, and its TCRdb copy is limited to in-frame clones, with some not included. V and J calls and clone size are those listed in that table; D and trimming were worked out from the DNA. The sample lists roughly 150,000 clones; about 90% were seen once. There are 15 residues in the CDR3. V lost 5 bases and J 0 bases, leaving 12 bases between the germline ends. Germline V gene data show CDR1 as SGDLS and CDR2 as YYNGEE.

The chain joins TRBV9 to TRBJ2-1; TRBD2 might be the D (5 bases). This clonotype was sampled from a man aged 55 to 69 with acute or convalescent COVID-19. The sample consisted of peripheral blood. The CDR3 spells CASSPSGNSYNEQFF. Written as DNA, the CDR3 is TGTGCCAGCAGTCCGAGCGGAAACTCCTACAATGAGCAGTTCTTC.